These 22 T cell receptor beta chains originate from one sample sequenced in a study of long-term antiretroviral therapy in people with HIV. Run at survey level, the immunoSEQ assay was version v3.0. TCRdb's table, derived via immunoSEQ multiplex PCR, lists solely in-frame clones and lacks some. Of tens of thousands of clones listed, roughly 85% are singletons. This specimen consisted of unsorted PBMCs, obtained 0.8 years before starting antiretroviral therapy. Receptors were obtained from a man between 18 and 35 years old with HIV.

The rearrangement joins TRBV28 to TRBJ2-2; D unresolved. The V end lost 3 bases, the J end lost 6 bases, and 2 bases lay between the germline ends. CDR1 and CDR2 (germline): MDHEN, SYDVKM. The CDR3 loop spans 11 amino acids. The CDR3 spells CASSFSGELFF. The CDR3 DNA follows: TGTGCCAGCAGTTTTTCCGGGGAGCTGTTTTTT.

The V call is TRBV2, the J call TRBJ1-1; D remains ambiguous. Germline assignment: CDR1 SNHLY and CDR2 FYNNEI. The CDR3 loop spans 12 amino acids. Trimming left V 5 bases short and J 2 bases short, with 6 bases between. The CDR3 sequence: CASSLSNTEAFF. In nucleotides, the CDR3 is TGTGCCAGCAGTCTGAGTAACACTGAAGCTTTCTTT.

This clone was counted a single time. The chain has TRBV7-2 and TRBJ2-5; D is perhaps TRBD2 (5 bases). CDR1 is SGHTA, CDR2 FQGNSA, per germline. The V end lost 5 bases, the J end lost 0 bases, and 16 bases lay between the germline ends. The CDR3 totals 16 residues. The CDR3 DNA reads TGTGCCAGCAGCCCCGGCAGCGGTACCAACCAAGAGACCCAGTACTTC. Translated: CASSPGSGTNQETQYF.

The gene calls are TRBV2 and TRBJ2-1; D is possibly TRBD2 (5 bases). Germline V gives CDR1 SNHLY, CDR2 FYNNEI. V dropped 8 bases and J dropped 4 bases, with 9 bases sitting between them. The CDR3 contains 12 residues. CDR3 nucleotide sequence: TGTGCCAGCTCCCGAGGGTACAATGAGCAGTTCTTC. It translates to CASSRGYNEQFF. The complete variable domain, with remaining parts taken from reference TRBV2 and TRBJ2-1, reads EPEVTQTPSHQVTQMGQEVILRCVPISNHLYFYWYRQILGQKVEFLVSFYNNEISEKSEIFDDQFSVERPDGSNFTLKIRSTKLEDSAMYFCASSRGYNEQFFGPGTRLTVL.

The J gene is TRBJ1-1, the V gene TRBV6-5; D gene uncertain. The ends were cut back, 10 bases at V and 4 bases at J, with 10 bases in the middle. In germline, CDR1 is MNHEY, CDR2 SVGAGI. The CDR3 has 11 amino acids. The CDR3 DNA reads TGTGCCACCCACATTTTCACTGAAGCTTTCTTT. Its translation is CATHIFTEAFF.

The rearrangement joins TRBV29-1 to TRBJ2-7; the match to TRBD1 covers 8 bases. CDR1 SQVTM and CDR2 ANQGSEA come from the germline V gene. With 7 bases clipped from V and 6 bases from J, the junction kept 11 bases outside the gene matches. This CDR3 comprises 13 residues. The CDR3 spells CSATEDRATEQYF. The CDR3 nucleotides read TGCAGCGCCACGGAGGACAGGGCCACCGAGCAGTACTTC.

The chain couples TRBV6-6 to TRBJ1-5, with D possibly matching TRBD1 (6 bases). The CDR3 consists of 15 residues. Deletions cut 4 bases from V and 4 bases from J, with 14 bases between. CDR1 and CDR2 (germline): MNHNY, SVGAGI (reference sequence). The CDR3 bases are TGTGCCAGCAGTTTCGGTCCGGGGGCGAATCAGCCCCAGCATTTT. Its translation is CASSFGPGANQPQHF.

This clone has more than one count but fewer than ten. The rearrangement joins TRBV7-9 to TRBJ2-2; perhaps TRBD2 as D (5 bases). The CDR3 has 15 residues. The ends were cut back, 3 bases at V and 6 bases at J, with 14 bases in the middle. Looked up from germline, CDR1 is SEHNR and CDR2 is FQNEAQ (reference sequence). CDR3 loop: CASSFQERGSGELFF. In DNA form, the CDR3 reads TGTGCCAGCAGCTTCCAGGAAAGAGGGTCCGGGGAGCTGTTTTTT.

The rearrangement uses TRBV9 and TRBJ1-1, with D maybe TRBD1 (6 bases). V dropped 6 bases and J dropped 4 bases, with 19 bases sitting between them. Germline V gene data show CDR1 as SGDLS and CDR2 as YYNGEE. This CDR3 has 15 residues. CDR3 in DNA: TGTGCCAGCACCCCGGGGGCGTTCCCAGCCACTGAAGCTTTCTTT. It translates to CASTPGAFPATEAFF.

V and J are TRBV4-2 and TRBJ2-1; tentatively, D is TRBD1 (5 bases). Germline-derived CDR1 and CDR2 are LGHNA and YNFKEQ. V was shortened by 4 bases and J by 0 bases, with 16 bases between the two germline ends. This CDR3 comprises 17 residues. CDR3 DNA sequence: TGTGCCAGCAGCCCCGACAATCAGGGTGGCTCCTACAATGAGCAGTTCTTC. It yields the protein CASSPDNQGGSYNEQFF.

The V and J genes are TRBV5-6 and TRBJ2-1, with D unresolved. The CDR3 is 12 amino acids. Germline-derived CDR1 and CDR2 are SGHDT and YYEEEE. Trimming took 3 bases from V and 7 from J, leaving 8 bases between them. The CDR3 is CASSYSRNEQFF. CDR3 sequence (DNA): TGTGCCAGCAGCTACAGCCGGAATGAGCAGTTCTTC.

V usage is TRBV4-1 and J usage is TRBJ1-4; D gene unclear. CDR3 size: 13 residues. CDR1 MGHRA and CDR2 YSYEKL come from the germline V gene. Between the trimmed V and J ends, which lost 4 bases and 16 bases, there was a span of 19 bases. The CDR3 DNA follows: TGCGCCAGCAGCCCTTCAGGAGGCCTACGACCGTTTTTT. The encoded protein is CASSPSGGLRPFF.

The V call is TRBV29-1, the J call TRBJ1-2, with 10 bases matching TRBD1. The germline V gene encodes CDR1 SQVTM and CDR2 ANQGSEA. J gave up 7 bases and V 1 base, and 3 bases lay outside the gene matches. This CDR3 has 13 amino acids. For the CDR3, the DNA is TGCAGCGTTGAAGGACAGGGGGCTGGTGGCTACACCTTC. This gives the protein CSVEGQGAGGYTF.

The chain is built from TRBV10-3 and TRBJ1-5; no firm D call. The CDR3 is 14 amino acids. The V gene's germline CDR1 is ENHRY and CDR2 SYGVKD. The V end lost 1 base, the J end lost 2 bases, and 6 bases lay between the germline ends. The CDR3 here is CAISEFLGNQPQHF. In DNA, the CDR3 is TGTGCCATCAGTGAGTTTCTAGGCAATCAGCCCCAGCATTTT.

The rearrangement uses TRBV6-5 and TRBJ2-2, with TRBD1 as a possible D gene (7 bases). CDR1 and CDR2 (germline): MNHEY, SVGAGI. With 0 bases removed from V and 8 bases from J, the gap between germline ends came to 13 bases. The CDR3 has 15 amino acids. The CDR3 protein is CASSYSTRGQGELFF. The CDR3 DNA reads TGTGCCAGCAGTTACTCGACTAGGGGGCAAGGGGAGCTGTTTTTT.

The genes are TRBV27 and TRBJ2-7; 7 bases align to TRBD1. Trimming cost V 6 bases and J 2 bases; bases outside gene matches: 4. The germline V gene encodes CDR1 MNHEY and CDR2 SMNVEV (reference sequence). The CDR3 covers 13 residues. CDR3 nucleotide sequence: TGTGCCAGCAGCGTCACAGGGGCCTACGAGCAGTACTTC. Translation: CASSVTGAYEQYF.

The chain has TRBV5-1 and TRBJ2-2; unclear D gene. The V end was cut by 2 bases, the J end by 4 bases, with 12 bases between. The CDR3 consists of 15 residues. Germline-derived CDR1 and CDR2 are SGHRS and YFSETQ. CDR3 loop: CASSFSGKGTGELFF. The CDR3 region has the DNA TGCGCCAGCAGCTTCTCCGGTAAAGGCACCGGGGAGCTGTTTTTT.

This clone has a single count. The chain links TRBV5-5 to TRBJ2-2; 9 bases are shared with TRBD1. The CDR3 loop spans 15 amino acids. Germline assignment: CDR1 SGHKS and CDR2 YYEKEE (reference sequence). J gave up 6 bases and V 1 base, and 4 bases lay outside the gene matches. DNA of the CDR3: TGTGCCAGCAGCTTGACAGGGGGCGCCGCCGGGGAGCTGTTTTTT. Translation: CASSLTGGAAGELFF.

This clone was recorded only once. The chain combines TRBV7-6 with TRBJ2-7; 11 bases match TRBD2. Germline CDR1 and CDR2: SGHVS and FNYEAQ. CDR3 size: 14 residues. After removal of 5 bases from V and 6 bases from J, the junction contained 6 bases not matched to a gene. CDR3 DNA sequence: TGTGCCAGCAGCGTTAGCGGGGGGGCTAGCGAGCAGTACTTC. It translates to CASSVSGGASEQYF.

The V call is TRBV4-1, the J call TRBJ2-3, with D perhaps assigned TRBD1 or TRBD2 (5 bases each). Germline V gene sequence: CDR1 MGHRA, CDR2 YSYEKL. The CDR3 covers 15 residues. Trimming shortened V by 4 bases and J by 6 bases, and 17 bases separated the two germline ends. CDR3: CASSLLGLASDTQYF. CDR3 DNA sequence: TGCGCCAGCAGCCTCCTGGGGCTAGCTTCCGATACGCAGTATTTT.

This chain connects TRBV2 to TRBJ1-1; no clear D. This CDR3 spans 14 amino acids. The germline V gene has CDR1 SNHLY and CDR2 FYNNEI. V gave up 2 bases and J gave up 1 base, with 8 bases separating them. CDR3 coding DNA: TGTGCCAGCAGTGAAAATGCCAGGAACACTGAAGCTTTCTTT. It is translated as CASSENARNTEAFF.

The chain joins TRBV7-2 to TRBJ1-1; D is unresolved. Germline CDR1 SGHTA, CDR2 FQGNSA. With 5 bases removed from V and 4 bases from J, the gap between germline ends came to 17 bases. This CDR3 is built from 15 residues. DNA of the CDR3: TGTGCCAGCAGCGGTTTGTTGGGGTCGGCCACTGAAGCTTTCTTT. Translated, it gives CASSGLLGSATEAFF. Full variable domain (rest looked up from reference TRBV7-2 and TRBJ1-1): GAGVSQSPSNKVTEKGKDVELRCDPISGHTALYWYRQSLGQGLEFLIYFQGNSAPDKSGLPSDRFSAERTGGSVSTLTIQRTQQEDSAVYLCASSGLLGSATEAFFGQGTRLTVV.